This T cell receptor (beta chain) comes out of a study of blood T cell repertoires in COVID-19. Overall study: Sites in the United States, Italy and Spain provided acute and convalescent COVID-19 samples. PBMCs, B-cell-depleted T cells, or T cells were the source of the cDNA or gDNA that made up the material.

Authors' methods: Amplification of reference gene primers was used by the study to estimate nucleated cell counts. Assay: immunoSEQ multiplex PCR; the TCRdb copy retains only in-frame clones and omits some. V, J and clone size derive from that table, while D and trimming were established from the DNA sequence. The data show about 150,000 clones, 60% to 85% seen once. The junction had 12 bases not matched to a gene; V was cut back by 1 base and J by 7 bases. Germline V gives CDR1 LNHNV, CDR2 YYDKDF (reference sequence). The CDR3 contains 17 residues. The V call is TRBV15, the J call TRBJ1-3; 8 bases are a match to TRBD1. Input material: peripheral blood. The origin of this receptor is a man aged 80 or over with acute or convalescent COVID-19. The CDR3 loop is CATSRAHGQGGGNTIYF. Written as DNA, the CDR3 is TGTGCCACCAGCAGAGCTCATGGACAGGGTGGTGGGAACACCATATATTTT.